One and the same sample provided the 11 T cell receptor beta chains below, sequenced in a study of vaccination effects on CD4 cells after COVID-19. Before sequencing took place, the ViraFEST assay used viral peptide pools to expand antigen-specific CD4+ T cells. Scientists isolated CD4+ T cells after a roughly 10-day culture period ended. Participants completed two doses of the BNT162b2 or mRNA-1273 vaccine. Their antigens are not known. Generated by immunoSEQ multiplex PCR, the TCRdb table keeps only in-frame clones and is missing some. The sample holds almost 70,000 clones, around 70% seen once. This material consisted of CD4+ T cells from PBMCs cultured with HCoV-229E spike peptides, taken after COVID-19 vaccination. These receptors were taken from a human donor who received a COVID-19 vaccine.

CDR3 amino acids: CASSSLDRGTEAFF. The CDR3, as DNA: TGTGCCAGCAGCTCCCTGGACAGAGGAACTGAAGCTTTCTTT. The chain joins TRBV11-3 to TRBJ1-1; tentatively, D is TRBD1 (6 bases). The CDR3 is 14 amino acids. V dropped 4 bases and J dropped 5 bases, with 14 bases sitting between them. Germline values: CDR1 SGHNT, CDR2 YENEEA.

The chain joins TRBV7-7 to TRBJ2-7, with TRBD1 matching over 7 bases. This CDR3 has 16 residues. Trimming removed 1 base from V and 0 bases from J; junction bases left unmatched: 6. Looked up from germline, CDR1 is SSHAT and CDR2 is FNYEAQ (reference sequence). The CDR3: CASSLEQGPGSYEQYV. In DNA, the CDR3 is TGTGCCAGCAGCTTAGAACAGGGGCCGGGCTCCTACGAGCAGTACGTC.

The chain links TRBV24-1 to TRBJ2-1; unclear D gene. This CDR3 is built from 12 residues. The germline V gene encodes CDR1 KGHDR and CDR2 SFDVKD. The V and J ends lost 3 bases and 8 bases respectively, with 7 bases between them. This chain's CDR3 is CATSDPTDEQFF. The CDR3 region has the DNA TGTGCCACCAGTGATCCGACTGATGAGCAGTTCTTC.

This rearrangement joins TRBV7-2 to TRBJ1-2; D might be TRBD1 (6 bases). Germline V CDR1 and CDR2: SGHTA, FQGNSA. Trimming took 0 bases from V and 5 from J, leaving 16 bases between them. This CDR3 has 16 amino acids. The CDR3 DNA is TGTGCCAGCAGCTTAGCGAGCGGGGGGGCCGGGTATGGCTACACCTTC. It encodes CASSLASGGAGYGYTF.

The chain has TRBV19 and TRBJ1-5; 9 nucleotides agree with TRBD1. Germline assignment: CDR1 LNHDA and CDR2 SQIVND (reference sequence). V trimming: 5 bases; J trimming: 3 bases; junction bases outside the gene matches: 8. This CDR3 comprises 16 residues. The CDR3, as DNA: TGTGCCAGTAGTCGCTCCGGGACAGGGAACAATCAGCCCCAGCATTTT. Its translation is CASSRSGTGNNQPQHF.

This chain links TRBV5-1 with TRBJ1-2; weak D call: TRBD1 (6 bases). Per the germline V gene, CDR1 is SGHRS and CDR2 is YFSETQ. Deletions cut 1 base from V and 2 bases from J, with 15 bases between. The CDR3 spans 16 residues. For the CDR3, the DNA is TGCGCCAGCAGCTTGTCCCCCCGGACAGAAAACTATGGCTACACCTTC. It translates to CASSLSPRTENYGYTF. The variable domain in full, with the rest retrieved from reference TRBV5-1 and TRBJ1-2, is KAGVTQTPRYLIKTRGQQVTLSCSPISGHRSVSWYQQTPGQGLQFLFEYFSETQRNKGNFPGRFSGRQFSNSRSEMNVSTLELGDSALYLCASSLSPRTENYGYTFGSGTRLTVV.

This clone was counted a single time. V and J are TRBV10-3 and TRBJ1-1, with TRBD1 as a possible D gene (6 bases). The CDR3 contains 15 residues. V was pared by 2 bases and J by 1 base, with 11 bases between. Per germline, CDR1 ENHRY and CDR2 SYGVKD. CDR3 residues: CAISEGGLSNTEAFF. In nucleotides, the CDR3 is TGTGCCATCAGTGAGGGGGGGCTTTCGAACACTGAAGCTTTCTTT.

In this sample, this clone turned up once. The genes are TRBV30 and TRBJ1-4, with D unclear. CDR3 length: 14 amino acids. The V end was cut by 0 bases, the J end by 8 bases, with 13 bases between. Germline V gene data show CDR1 as GTSNPN and CDR2 as SVGIG (reference sequence). DNA for the CDR3: TGTGCCTGGAGTGTAATAGGGTGGAGCGAAAAACTGTTTTTT. It translates to CAWSVIGWSEKLFF.

The rearrangement links TRBV10-2 to TRBJ1-6; D remains unclear. CDR1 is WSHSY, CDR2 SAAADI, per germline. This CDR3 contains 15 residues. V was pared by 0 bases and J by 4 bases, with 7 bases between. In nucleotides, the CDR3 is TGCGCCAGCAGTGAGTCTACAGCGTATAATTCACCCCTCCACTTT. Translating gives CASSESTAYNSPLHF.

The chain recombines TRBV18 with TRBJ2-2; unclear D gene. CDR1 is KGHSH, CDR2 LQKENI, per germline. The CDR3 runs 15 residues. V was pared by 2 bases and J by 2 bases, with 9 bases between. CDR3 sequence reads: CASSPVEINTGELFF. The CDR3, as DNA: TGTGCCAGCTCACCAGTCGAAATTAACACCGGGGAGCTGTTTTTT. The variable domain in full, completed from reference TRBV18 and TRBJ2-2, reads NAGVMQNPRHLVRRRGQEARLRCSPMKGHSHVYWYRQLPEEGLKFMVYLQKENIIDESGMPKERFSAEFPKEGPSILRIQQVVRGDSAAYFCASSPVEINTGELFFGEGSRLTVL.

The chain employs TRBV30 and TRBJ2-5, with 9 bases that match TRBD2. Per the germline V gene, CDR1 is GTSNPN and CDR2 is SVGIG (reference sequence). The V and J ends lost 4 bases and 0 bases, in that order; junction bases with no gene match: 3. The CDR3 length is 14 residues. In DNA, the CDR3 is TGTGCCTGGATGCTAGCGGGGAACCAAGAGACCCAGTACTTC. Protein: CAWMLAGNQETQYF.